These T cell receptor beta chains were read from a single sample in a study of CD8+ T cells in alopecia areata. TCRdb's copy holds only in-frame clones and misses some; the assay was immunoSEQ multiplex PCR. Counted here are about 180,000 clones, just over 65% occurring once; the ten biggest clones make up 9.5% to 12%. Sample: CD8+ T cells sorted from blood, taken at week 0. All receptors come from a human donor with alopecia areata. CDR3s include the opening cysteine and the closing phenylalanine or tryptophan. The order of the fields is J gene, V gene, clone size, D gene, CDR3 DNA, CDR3 protein. A D gene is named only where the DNA matches it firmly. Expanded clones get a size class; other rows say once, few or many, or leave the size out.

j_call: TRBJ1-5
v_call: TRBV6-5
clone_size: .
d_call: .
cdr3_nt: TGTGCCAGCAGCCCGAGGGGGGAACGTCAGCCCCAGCATTTT
cdr3_aa: CASSPRGERQPQHF

j_call: TRBJ1-1
v_call: TRBV12-5
clone_size: .
d_call: .
cdr3_nt: TGTGCTAGTGGACAGCTTGAAGCTTTCTTT
cdr3_aa: CASGQLEAFF

j_call: TRBJ2-7
v_call: TRBV2
clone_size: many
d_call: .
cdr3_nt: TGTGCCAGCAGGACATTCTACGAGCAGTACTTC
cdr3_aa: CASRTFYEQYF

j_call: TRBJ2-1
v_call: TRBV19
clone_size: .
d_call: TRBD2
cdr3_nt: TGTGCCAGTAGACCACTTAGCGGGGCCGCTACAAATGAGCAGTTCTTC
cdr3_aa: CASRPLSGAATNEQFF

j_call: TRBJ1-2
v_call: TRBV4-1
clone_size: .
d_call: TRBD1
cdr3_nt: TGCGCCAGCAGCCAAGGGACAGGGGGCGGATATGGCTACACCTTC
cdr3_aa: CASSQGTGGGYGYTF

j_call: TRBJ2-5
v_call: TRBV30
clone_size: .
d_call: TRBD2
cdr3_nt: TGTGCCTGGAGTGCTAGCGGGGGGGCCTGGGAGACCCAGTACTTC
cdr3_aa: CAWSASGGAWETQYF

j_call: TRBJ1-2
v_call: TRBV2
clone_size: .
d_call: .
cdr3_nt: TGTGCCAGCAGTGAAATATCGACAGATTACTATGGCTACACCTTC
cdr3_aa: CASSEISTDYYGYTF

j_call: TRBJ1-2
v_call: TRBV27
clone_size: .
d_call: .
cdr3_nt: TGTGCCAGCAGTTTTAACAGCCGAACTCCCCTCTATGGCTACACCTTC
cdr3_aa: CASSFNSRTPLYGYTF

j_call: TRBJ1-2
v_call: TRBV5-1
clone_size: few
d_call: TRBD1
cdr3_nt: TGCGCCAGCAGCCCGGGACAGGGAAATCACTATGGCTACACCTTC
cdr3_aa: CASSPGQGNHYGYTF

j_call: TRBJ2-5
v_call: TRBV9
clone_size: .
d_call: .
cdr3_nt: TGTGCCAGCAGCGTAGTTTCCGGGGGCCAGACCCAGTACTTC
cdr3_aa: CASSVVSGGQTQYF

j_call: TRBJ1-6
v_call: TRBV30
clone_size: .
d_call: .
cdr3_nt: TGTGCCTGGATCCCAGGGTGGGGGTCACCCCTCCACTTT
cdr3_aa: CAWIPGWGSPLHF

j_call: TRBJ2-7
v_call: TRBV9
clone_size: .
d_call: .
cdr3_nt: TGTGCCAGCAGCGTAGGGGGGGCTAACTACGAGCAGTACTTC
cdr3_aa: CASSVGGANYEQYF

j_call: TRBJ2-3
v_call: TRBV30
clone_size: .
d_call: TRBD1
cdr3_nt: TGTGCCTGGGCCCCTGAGGACAGGGACACAGATACGCAGTATTTT
cdr3_aa: CAWAPEDRDTDTQYF

j_call: TRBJ2-3
v_call: TRBV5-6
clone_size: .
d_call: .
cdr3_nt: TGTGCCAGCAGCTTGGGGGTTAGCCAGTATTTT
cdr3_aa: CASSLGVSQYF

j_call: TRBJ1-1
v_call: TRBV5-4
clone_size: .
d_call: .
cdr3_nt: TGTGCCAGCAGCGCAGGGATAGGGAACACTGAAGCTTTCTTT
cdr3_aa: CASSAGIGNTEAFF

j_call: TRBJ1-1
v_call: TRBV11-2
clone_size: .
d_call: .
cdr3_nt: TGTGCCAGCAGCTTAGGTCATGGGGGGAACACTGAAGCTTTCTTT
cdr3_aa: CASSLGHGGNTEAFF

j_call: TRBJ1-5
v_call: TRBV19
clone_size: .
d_call: .
cdr3_nt: TGTGCCAGTAGTATAGGGTCCGGAATCAATCAGCCCCAGCATTTT
cdr3_aa: CASSIGSGINQPQHF

j_call: TRBJ2-7
v_call: TRBV5-6
clone_size: .
d_call: .
cdr3_nt: TGTGCCAGCAGCACCACAGGGAGGTCTCACGAGCAGTACTTC
cdr3_aa: CASSTTGRSHEQYF

j_call: TRBJ2-6
v_call: TRBV4-2
clone_size: .
d_call: .
cdr3_nt: TGTGCCAGCAGCCCTAGGTCCGCCATCTCTGGGGCCAACGTCCTGACTTTC
cdr3_aa: CASSPRSAISGANVLTF

j_call: TRBJ2-3
v_call: TRBV9
clone_size: .
d_call: .
cdr3_nt: TGTGCCAGCAGCGTAGCTTCTTCTAGCACAGATACGCAGTATTTT
cdr3_aa: CASSVASSSTDTQYF

j_call: TRBJ2-3
v_call: TRBV7-8
clone_size: once
d_call: .
cdr3_nt: TGTGCCAGCAGCTCCTCTCGGATCCTAGATACGCAGTATTTT
cdr3_aa: CASSSSRILDTQYF

j_call: TRBJ1-1
v_call: TRBV13
clone_size: .
d_call: .
cdr3_nt: TGTGCCAGCAGCAACAGCGGGGGGAACACTGAAGCTTTCTTT
cdr3_aa: CASSNSGGNTEAFF

j_call: TRBJ2-7
v_call: TRBV6-1
clone_size: .
d_call: .
cdr3_nt: TGTGCCAGCAGTGAAGGAACGTCCTCCTACGAGCAGTACTTC
cdr3_aa: CASSEGTSSYEQYF

j_call: TRBJ1-1
v_call: TRBV4-1
clone_size: .
d_call: .
cdr3_nt: TGCGCCAGCAGCCGCCCCTTGGGATTCGGGGGACTGAACACTGAAGCTTTCTTT
cdr3_aa: CASSRPLGFGGLNTEAFF

j_call: TRBJ2-3
v_call: TRBV4-1
clone_size: .
d_call: .
cdr3_nt: TGCGCCAGCAGCCAAGAATTACCAGATACGCAGTATTTT
cdr3_aa: CASSQELPDTQYF

j_call: TRBJ1-5
v_call: TRBV4-1
clone_size: .
d_call: TRBD1
cdr3_nt: TGCGCCAGCAGCCAGGGCCGAGGGGGCAGGCTGTATCAGCCCCAGCATTTT
cdr3_aa: CASSQGRGGRLYQPQHF

j_call: TRBJ1-5
v_call: TRBV7-9
clone_size: .
d_call: .
cdr3_nt: TGTGCCAGCAGCTACATGGGAGGTCAGCCCCAGCATTTT
cdr3_aa: CASSYMGGQPQHF

j_call: TRBJ2-7
v_call: TRBV13
clone_size: .
d_call: .
cdr3_nt: TGTGCCAGCAGCTCCTCCGCCCGGGGACGGATCTACGAGCAGTACTTC
cdr3_aa: CASSSSARGRIYEQYF

j_call: TRBJ2-7
v_call: TRBV29-1
clone_size: .
d_call: .
cdr3_nt: TGCAGCGTCGAAAGGGACGGCGGGCAGTACTTC
cdr3_aa: CSVERDGGQYF

j_call: TRBJ2-7
v_call: TRBV15
clone_size: .
d_call: .
cdr3_nt: TGTGCCACCAGCAGAGCCCCCACCCAGGGGATCGACGAGCAGTACTTC
cdr3_aa: CATSRAPTQGIDEQYF